This is a list of T cell receptor beta chains from one sample in a study of blood T cell repertoires in COVID-19. Assay used: immunoSEQ multiplex PCR; TCRdb lists only in-frame clones, some missing. This table holds about 330,000 clones, about 89% found once. Material for sequencing was PBMCs or T cells enriched from blood (not recorded which). The receptor source for this set is a young woman who had recovered from COVID-19. CDR3s include the opening cysteine and the closing phenylalanine or tryptophan. A D gene is named only where the DNA matches it firmly. Clone sizes are given selectively: once, few, many, or a class where the clone is expanded.

D: NA
length: 15
V: TRBV4-3
size: NA
J: TRBJ1-3
CDR3: CASSRSTGSGNTIYF
DNA: TGCGCCAGCAGCCGCTCGACAGGCTCTGGAAACACCATATATTTT

D: TRBD2
length: 16
V: TRBV5-1
size: NA
J: TRBJ2-7
CDR3: CASRDISGGFSYEQYF
DNA: TGCGCCAGCAGGGACATTAGCGGGGGCTTCTCCTACGAGCAGTACTTC

D: TRBD1
length: 13
V: TRBV7-8
size: NA
J: TRBJ1-1
CDR3: CASSDYRGFEAFF
DNA: TGTGCCAGCAGCGATTACAGGGGGTTTGAAGCTTTCTTT

D: NA
length: 12
V: TRBV7-2
size: once
J: TRBJ2-3
CDR3: CASSLLTDTQYF
DNA: TGTGCCAGCAGCTTACTGACAGATACGCAGTATTTT

D: NA
length: 15
V: TRBV24-1
size: NA
J: TRBJ2-2
CDR3: CATSPLQGNTGELFF
DNA: TGTGCCACCAGTCCGTTGCAGGGGAACACCGGGGAGCTGTTTTTT

D: NA
length: 15
V: TRBV5-4
size: NA
J: TRBJ2-3
CDR3: CASSLDSPSTDTQYF
DNA: TGTGCCAGCAGCTTGGACAGCCCCAGCACAGATACGCAGTATTTT

D: TRBD2
length: 13
V: TRBV2
size: NA
J: TRBJ2-1
CDR3: CAGSGGLAAQQFF
DNA: TGTGCCGGCAGTGGGGGACTAGCGGCCCAGCAGTTCTTC

D: NA
length: 15
V: TRBV19
size: NA
J: TRBJ2-1
CDR3: CASVQSGAGRNEQFF
DNA: TGTGCCAGTGTTCAATCCGGGGCAGGGAGGAATGAGCAGTTCTTC

D: NA
length: 14
V: TRBV19
size: NA
J: TRBJ1-5
CDR3: CARIEDSCNQPQHF
DNA: TGTGCCAGGATAGAGGACAGTTGCAATCAGCCCCAGCATTTT

D: NA
length: 16
V: TRBV27
size: NA
J: TRBJ2-3
CDR3: CASSFFTPISADTQYF
DNA: TGTGCCAGCAGTTTTTTTACGCCCATCTCGGCAGATACGCAGTATTTT

D: NA
length: 16
V: TRBV15
size: NA
J: TRBJ1-5
CDR3: CATSRGDDRQHQPQHF
DNA: TGTGCCACCAGCAGAGGCGACGACAGGCAACATCAGCCCCAGCATTTT

D: NA
length: 14
V: TRBV15
size: NA
J: TRBJ1-6
CDR3: CATSPGQIYHTLHF
DNA: TGTGCCACCAGCCCCGGACAGATCTACCACACCCTCCACTTT

D: NA
length: 13
V: TRBV4-3
size: few
J: TRBJ1-2
CDR3: CASSQAQNYGYTF
DNA: TGCGCCAGCAGCCAAGCACAGAACTATGGCTACACCTTC

D: NA
length: 13
V: TRBV6-2/TRBV6-3
size: NA
J: TRBJ1-2
CDR3: CASSPDSYYGYTF
DNA: TGTGCCAGCAGTCCGGACAGTTACTATGGCTACACCTTC

D: NA
length: 14
V: TRBV3-1/TRBV3-2
size: NA
J: TRBJ2-3
CDR3: CASSQESSPDTQYF
DNA: TGTGCCAGCAGCCAAGAATCTAGTCCGGATACGCAGTATTTT

D: TRBD1
length: 16
V: TRBV7-2
size: few
J: TRBJ1-6
CDR3: CASSPRQGARNSPLHF
DNA: TGTGCCAGCAGCCCCCGACAGGGGGCAAGGAATTCACCCCTCCACTTT

D: NA
length: 16
V: TRBV28
size: NA
J: TRBJ1-6
CDR3: CASSLWAGRPNSPLHF
DNA: TGTGCCAGCAGTTTATGGGCAGGGAGGCCTAATTCACCCCTCCACTTT

D: NA
length: 16
V: TRBV13
size: NA
J: TRBJ2-2
CDR3: CASSLGLAKFPGELFF
DNA: TGTGCCAGCAGCTTAGGCCTCGCGAAGTTCCCCGGGGAGCTGTTTTTT

D: NA
length: 11
V: TRBV5-5
size: NA
J: TRBJ1-1
CDR3: CASSFLTEAFF
DNA: TGTGCCAGCAGCTTTCTCACTGAAGCTTTCTTT

D: NA
length: 14
V: TRBV19
size: once
J: TRBJ2-2
CDR3: CASSIGGSTGELFF
DNA: TGTGCCAGTAGTATAGGAGGGTCCACCGGGGAGCTGTTTTTT